This T cell receptor (beta chain) was identified in a study of Ad26.COV2.S vaccination and SARS-CoV-2 variants. Study-wide context: Enrollment placed the donor in the COV1001 Ad26.COV2.S trial arm. Administration of Ad26.COV2.S was intramuscular, either once or twice 56 days apart.

The treatment: about 20 received Ad26.COV2.S at low or high dose, single or two shots; about 5 received placebo; per-sample allocation not given. Day 63 after the first injection of vaccine or placebo was the sampling time. Donation was by an adult aged 18-55 years who was in Boston. The study used a vaccine consisting of an Ad26 vector that expressed Wuhan-strain SARS-CoV-2 spike. This CDR3 spans 15 amino acids. Germline V gene lookup returns CDR1 ENHRY and CDR2 SYGVKD. Trimming removed 4 bases from V and 0 bases from J, with 13 bases in between. Generated by immunoSEQ multiplex PCR, the TCRdb table keeps only in-frame clones and is missing some. The sample yields roughly 500,000 clones, roughly nine tenths seen once.

This TCR came from a person aged 18-65 years who received the Ad26.COV2.S COVID-19 vaccine or a placebo. J is TRBJ2-7 and V is TRBV10-3, with no clear D. Sample: peripheral blood, taken in a trial of Ad26.COV2.S vaccine versus placebo. The chain's CDR3 is CAISGAGSSSYEQYF. As DNA, the CDR3 is TGTGCCATCAGTGGGGCCGGGTCTAGCTCCTACGAGCAGTACTTC.